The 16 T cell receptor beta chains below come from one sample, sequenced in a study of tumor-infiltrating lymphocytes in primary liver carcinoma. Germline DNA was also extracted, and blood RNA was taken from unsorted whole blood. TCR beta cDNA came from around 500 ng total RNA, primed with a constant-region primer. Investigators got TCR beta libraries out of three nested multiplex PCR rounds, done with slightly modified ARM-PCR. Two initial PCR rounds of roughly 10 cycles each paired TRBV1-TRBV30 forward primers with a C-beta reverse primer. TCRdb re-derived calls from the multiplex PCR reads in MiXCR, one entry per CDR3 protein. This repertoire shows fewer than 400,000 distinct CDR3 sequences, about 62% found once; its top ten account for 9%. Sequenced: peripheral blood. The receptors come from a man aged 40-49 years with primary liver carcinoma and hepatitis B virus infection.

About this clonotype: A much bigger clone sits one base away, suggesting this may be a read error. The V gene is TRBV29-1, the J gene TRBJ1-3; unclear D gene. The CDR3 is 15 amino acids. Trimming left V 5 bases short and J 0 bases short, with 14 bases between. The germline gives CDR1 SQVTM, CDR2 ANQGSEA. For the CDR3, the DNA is TGCAGCGTTCTGGACGGCAGGCCCTCTGGAAACACCATATATTTT. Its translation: CSVLDGRPSGNTIYF.

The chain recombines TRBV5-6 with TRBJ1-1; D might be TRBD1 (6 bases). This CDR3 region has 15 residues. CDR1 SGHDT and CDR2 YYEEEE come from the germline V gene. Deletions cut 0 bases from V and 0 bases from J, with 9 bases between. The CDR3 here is CASSLVDSMNTEAFF. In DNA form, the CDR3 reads TGTGCCAGCAGCTTGGTGGACAGCATGAACACTGAAGCTTTCTTT. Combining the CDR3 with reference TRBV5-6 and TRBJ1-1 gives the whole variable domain DAGVTQSPTHLIKTRGQQVTLRCSPKSGHDTVSWYQQALGQGPQFIFQYYEEEERQRGNFPDRFSGHQFPNYSSELNVNALLLGDSALYLCASSLVDSMNTEAFFGQGTRLTVV.

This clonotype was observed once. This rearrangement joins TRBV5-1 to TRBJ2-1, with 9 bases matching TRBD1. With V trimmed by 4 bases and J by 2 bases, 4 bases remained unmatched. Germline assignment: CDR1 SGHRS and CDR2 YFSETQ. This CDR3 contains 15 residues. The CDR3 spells CASSAGTGPYNEQFF. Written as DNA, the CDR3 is TGCGCCAGCAGCGCCGGGACAGGGCCCTACAATGAGCAGTTCTTC. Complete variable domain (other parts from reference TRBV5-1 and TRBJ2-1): KAGVTQTPRYLIKTRGQQVTLSCSPISGHRSVSWYQQTPGQGLQFLFEYFSETQRNKGNFPGRFSGRQFSNSRSEMNVSTLELGDSALYLCASSAGTGPYNEQFFGPGTRLTVL.

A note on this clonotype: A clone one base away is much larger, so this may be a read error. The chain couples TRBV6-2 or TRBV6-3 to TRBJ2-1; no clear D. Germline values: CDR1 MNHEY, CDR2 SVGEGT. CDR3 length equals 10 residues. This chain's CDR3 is CVSSSYWQFF. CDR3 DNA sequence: TGTGTCAGCAGTTCATACTGGCAGTTCTTC.

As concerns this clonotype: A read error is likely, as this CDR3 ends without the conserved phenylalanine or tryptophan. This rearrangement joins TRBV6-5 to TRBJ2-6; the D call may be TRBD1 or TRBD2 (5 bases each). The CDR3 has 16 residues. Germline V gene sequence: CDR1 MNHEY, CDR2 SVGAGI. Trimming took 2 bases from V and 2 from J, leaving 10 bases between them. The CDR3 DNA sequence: TGTGCCAGCAGTTACGAGGGGTTCCCTGGGGCCAACGTCCTGACTATC. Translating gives CASSYEGFPGANVLTI.

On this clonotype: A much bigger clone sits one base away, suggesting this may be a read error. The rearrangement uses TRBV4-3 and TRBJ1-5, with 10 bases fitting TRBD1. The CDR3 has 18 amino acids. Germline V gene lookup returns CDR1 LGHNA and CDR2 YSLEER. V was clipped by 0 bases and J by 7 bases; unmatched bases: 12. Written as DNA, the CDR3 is TGCGCCAGCAGCCAAGATCCGCCCGGGACAGGGGAAAACCAGCCCCAGCATTTT. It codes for CASSQDPPGTGENQPQHF.

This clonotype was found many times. The CDR3 coding sequence is TGTGCCAGCTCACCAAGAGGCAGGGGTTACGAGCAGTACTTC. Protein product: CASSPRGRGYEQYF. The chain uses TRBV18 and TRBJ2-7, with D maybe TRBD1 (6 bases). V lost 2 bases and J lost 4, with 12 bases in between. Germline V gene lookup returns CDR1 KGHSH and CDR2 LQKENI. This CDR3 comprises 14 residues.

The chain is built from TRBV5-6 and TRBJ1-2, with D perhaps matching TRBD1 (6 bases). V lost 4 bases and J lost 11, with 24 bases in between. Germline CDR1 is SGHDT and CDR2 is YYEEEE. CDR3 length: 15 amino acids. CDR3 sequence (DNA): TGTGCCAGCAGCGTTGAAGGGGGTTCGCAATATGTTTACACCTTC. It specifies CASSVEGGSQYVYTF. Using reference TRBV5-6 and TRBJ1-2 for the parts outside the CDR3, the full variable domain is DAGVTQSPTHLIKTRGQQVTLRCSPKSGHDTVSWYQQALGQGPQFIFQYYEEEERQRGNFPDRFSGHQFPNYSSELNVNALLLGDSALYLCASSVEGGSQYVYTFGSGTRLTVV.

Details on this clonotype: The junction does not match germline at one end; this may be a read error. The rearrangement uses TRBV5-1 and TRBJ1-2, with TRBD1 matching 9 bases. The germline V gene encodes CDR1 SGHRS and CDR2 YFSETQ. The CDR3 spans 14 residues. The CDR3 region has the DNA TGCGCCAGCAGCCGAGGGACAGGGACCTATGGCTACGCCTTC. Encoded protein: CASSRGTGTYGYAF.

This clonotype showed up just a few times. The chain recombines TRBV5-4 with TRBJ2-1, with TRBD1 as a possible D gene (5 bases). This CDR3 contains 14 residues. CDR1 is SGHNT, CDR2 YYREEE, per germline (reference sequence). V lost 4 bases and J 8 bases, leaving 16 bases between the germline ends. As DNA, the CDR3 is TGTGCCAGCAGCCTTGGGGCTGTGAGCGATGAGCAGTTCTTC. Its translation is CASSLGAVSDEQFF.

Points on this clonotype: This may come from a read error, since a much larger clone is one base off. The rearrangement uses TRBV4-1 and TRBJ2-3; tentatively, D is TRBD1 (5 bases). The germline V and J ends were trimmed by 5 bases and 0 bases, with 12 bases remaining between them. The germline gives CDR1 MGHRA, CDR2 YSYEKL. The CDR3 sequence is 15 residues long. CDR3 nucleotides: TGCGCCAGCAGCTCCCAGGACAAAAGCACAGATACGCAGTATTTT. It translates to CASSSQDKSTDTQYF.

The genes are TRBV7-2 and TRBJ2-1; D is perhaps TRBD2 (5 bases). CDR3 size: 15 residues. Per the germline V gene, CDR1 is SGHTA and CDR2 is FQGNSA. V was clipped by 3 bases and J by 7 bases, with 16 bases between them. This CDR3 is CASSFVRGGTNEQFF. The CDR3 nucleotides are TGTGCCAGCAGCTTCGTCCGAGGAGGAACGAATGAGCAGTTCTTC.

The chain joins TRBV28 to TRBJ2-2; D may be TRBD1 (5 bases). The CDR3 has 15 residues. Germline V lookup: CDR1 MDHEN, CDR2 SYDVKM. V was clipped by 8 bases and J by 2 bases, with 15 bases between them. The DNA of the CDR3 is TGTGCCAGCGGAACGTTCAGGGCTAACACCGGGGAGCTGTTTTTT. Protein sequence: CASGTFRANTGELFF.

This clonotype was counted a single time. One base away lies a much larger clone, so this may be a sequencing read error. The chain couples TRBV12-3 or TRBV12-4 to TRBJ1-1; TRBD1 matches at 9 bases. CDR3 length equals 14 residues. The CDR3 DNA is TGTGCCAGCAGTTTCGGGACAGGGAACATTGAAGCTTTCTTT. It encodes CASSFGTGNIEAFF.

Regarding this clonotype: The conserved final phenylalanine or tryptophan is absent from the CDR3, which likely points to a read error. CDR3 nucleotides: TGTGCCAGCGGGACTACTGAGACCTACGAGCAGTACTCC. Amino acids: CASGTTETYEQYS. This sequence joins TRBV12-3 or TRBV12-4 and TRBJ2-7; 7 bases fit TRBD2. The J segment lost 2 bases and the V segment lost 8 bases, leaving 6 bases of the junction unmatched. The CDR3 has 13 amino acids.

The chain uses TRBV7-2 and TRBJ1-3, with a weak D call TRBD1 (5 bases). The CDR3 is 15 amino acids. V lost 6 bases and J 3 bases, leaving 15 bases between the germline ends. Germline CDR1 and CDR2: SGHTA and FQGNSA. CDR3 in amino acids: CASSRGAVGGNTIYF. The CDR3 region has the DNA TGTGCCAGCAGTCGCGGGGCTGTGGGTGGAAACACCATATATTTT.